Each of the 31 T cell receptor beta chains below was sequenced from the same sample in a study of blood T cell repertoires in COVID-19. Sequenced by immunoSEQ multiplex PCR; TCRdb stores in-frame clones only, minus some. The sample includes 180,000 or so clones, more than 75% of them seen just once. The specimen was peripheral blood. All receptors come from a man aged 35 to 55 with active or convalescent COVID-19.

A few counts support this clone. The rearrangement joins TRBV28 to TRBJ1-5; 9 bases map to TRBD1. Unmatched junction bases numbered 8, after V lost 7 bases and J lost 4 bases. Germline assignment: CDR1 MDHEN and CDR2 SYDVKM. The CDR3 loop spans 15 amino acids. The CDR3 spells CASTETDRGNQPQHF. The CDR3 bases are TGTGCCAGCACCGAAACTGACAGGGGGAATCAGCCCCAGCATTTT.

The chain employs TRBV6-6 and TRBJ1-2; 7 bases align to TRBD1. J gave up 4 bases and V 5 bases, and 7 bases lay outside the gene matches. CDR1 and CDR2 from the germline V gene are MNHNY and SVGAGI (reference sequence). The CDR3 has 14 amino acids. CDR3 sequence (DNA): TGTGCCAGCAGTCAAGGACAGGTGGGCTATGGCTACACCTTC. It yields the protein CASSQGQVGYGYTF.

This clone was found once. The chain has TRBV18 and TRBJ1-6; D gene unclear. The CDR3 consists of 14 residues. Germline CDR1 and CDR2: KGHSH and LQKENI. Trimming stripped 3 bases from V and 5 bases from J, with 8 bases between. For the CDR3, the DNA is TGTGCCAGCTCACCGCGTCCCGATAATTCACCCCTCCACTTT. It specifies CASSPRPDNSPLHF.

The chain couples TRBV5-1 to TRBJ2-7; 8 nucleotides line up with TRBD1. V lost 4 bases to trimming and J lost 5 bases; unmatched junction nucleotides: 5. CDR1 is SGHRS, CDR2 YFSETQ, per germline. The CDR3 consists of 13 residues. The CDR3 loop reads CASSPDRDDEQYF. In DNA, the CDR3 is TGCGCCAGCAGCCCGGACAGGGATGACGAGCAGTACTTC. The variable domain in full, with the rest retrieved from reference TRBV5-1 and TRBJ2-7, is KAGVTQTPRYLIKTRGQQVTLSCSPISGHRSVSWYQQTPGQGLQFLFEYFSETQRNKGNFPGRFSGRQFSNSRSEMNVSTLELGDSALYLCASSPDRDDEQYFGPGTRLTVT.

This chain links TRBV6-1 with TRBJ2-1; D may be TRBD1 (5 bases). The CDR3 spans 15 residues. With 0 bases removed from V and 5 bases from J, the gap between germline ends came to 11 bases. Germline CDR1 reads MNHNS; CDR2 reads SASEGT. The CDR3 loop is CASSEAWGANNEQFF. CDR3 bases: TGTGCCAGCAGTGAAGCCTGGGGCGCCAACAATGAGCAGTTCTTC.

The gene calls are TRBV10-3 and TRBJ2-3, with D possibly TRBD2 on 6 matching bases. This CDR3 region has 16 residues. Per the germline V gene, CDR1 is ENHRY and CDR2 is SYGVKD. Between the trimmed V and J ends, which lost 0 bases and 2 bases, there was a span of 12 bases. The CDR3 reads CAISESGGIVTDTQYF. The CDR3 DNA sequence: TGTGCCATCAGTGAGTCTGGAGGGATTGTCACAGATACGCAGTATTTT.

The chain carries TRBV7-2 and TRBJ2-3; 10 positions agree with TRBD2. V shed 4 bases and J 0 bases; nucleotides not matched to a gene: 7. CDR1 SGHTA and CDR2 FQGNSA come from the germline V gene. This CDR3 has 17 residues. DNA for the CDR3: TGTGCCAGCAGCTCGATACTAGCGGGGCTAAGCACAGATACGCAGTATTTT. It specifies CASSSILAGLSTDTQYF.

This clone has a handful of counts. This chain connects TRBV7-2 to TRBJ1-1, with D perhaps TRBD1 (6 bases). Deletions cut 3 bases from V and 6 bases from J, with 11 bases between. Germline CDR1 SGHTA, CDR2 FQGNSA. The CDR3 runs 13 residues. The CDR3 nucleotides read TGTGCCAGCAGCTTTAAACAGGGCTCTGAAGCTTTCTTT. Protein sequence: CASSFKQGSEAFF.

The chain recombines TRBV19 with TRBJ1-4; no clear D. The V and J ends lost 5 bases and 2 bases respectively, with 9 bases between them. The length of the CDR3 is 14 residues. Germline loops: CDR1 LNHDA, CDR2 SQIVND (reference sequence). Here the CDR3 reads CASSLLGTNEKLFF. CDR3 DNA: TGTGCCAGTAGTCTTCTAGGTACTAATGAAAAACTGTTTTTT.

The V gene is TRBV7-2, the J gene TRBJ2-7, with D possibly matching TRBD1 (5 bases). From germline, CDR1 is SGHTA and CDR2 FQGNSA. The CDR3 sequence is 14 residues long. Between the trimmed V and J ends, which lost 4 bases and 4 bases, there was a span of 14 bases. As DNA, the CDR3 is TGTGCCAGCAGCTCTAGGGCAGGGCCATACGAGCAGTACTTC. Translating gives CASSSRAGPYEQYF.

V and J are TRBV4-1 and TRBJ2-7; no clear D. Germline V gene lookup returns CDR1 MGHRA and CDR2 YSYEKL. The germline V and J ends were trimmed by 0 bases and 0 bases, with 12 bases remaining between them. The CDR3 totals 16 residues. The CDR3 loop reads CASSQDSPGLSYEQYF. The CDR3 coding sequence is TGCGCCAGCAGCCAAGATAGCCCTGGCCTCTCCTACGAGCAGTACTTC.

The rearrangement joins TRBV6-5 to TRBJ2-7; the match to TRBD1 covers 8 bases. V was pared by 2 bases and J by 3 bases, with 6 bases of the junction left unmatched. In germline, CDR1 is MNHEY, CDR2 SVGAGI. The CDR3 is 15 residues long. The CDR3 sequence is CASSYAQGVRYEQYF. Here the CDR3 DNA reads TGTGCCAGCAGTTACGCACAGGGGGTACGCTACGAGCAGTACTTC.

CDR3 sequence reads: CASSPGQGHTEAFF. As DNA, the CDR3 is TGTGCCAGCTCACCCGGACAGGGGCACACTGAAGCTTTCTTT. The chain carries TRBV18 and TRBJ1-1; 9 bases line up with TRBD1. CDR3 length: 14 amino acids. CDR1 and CDR2 (germline): KGHSH, LQKENI. J lost 3 bases, V lost 3 bases, and 2 bases had no gene match.

The chain uses TRBV7-2 and TRBJ2-4; no firm D call. The CDR3 contains 16 residues. Germline CDR1 SGHTA, CDR2 FQGNSA. The V gene lost 2 bases and the J gene lost 1 base, with 12 bases spanning the gap. CDR3 sequence: CASSLSSARAKNIQYF. The CDR3, as DNA: TGTGCCAGCAGCTTAAGCTCGGCGAGGGCCAAAAACATTCAGTACTTC. The whole variable domain, remainder taken from reference TRBV7-2 and TRBJ2-4, is GAGVSQSPSNKVTEKGKDVELRCDPISGHTALYWYRQSLGQGLEFLIYFQGNSAPDKSGLPSDRFSAERTGGSVSTLTIQRTQQEDSAVYLCASSLSSARAKNIQYFGAGTRLSVL.

The genes are TRBV2 and TRBJ1-5; the match to TRBD1 covers 9 bases. CDR1 and CDR2 (germline): SNHLY, FYNNEI. The CDR3 runs 13 residues. V shed 4 bases and J 9 bases; nucleotides not matched to a gene: 4. The CDR3 coding sequence is TGTGCCAGCAGTGGGGACAGGGATCGGCCCCAGCATTTT. This encodes CASSGDRDRPQHF.

This chain links TRBV5-6 with TRBJ1-3; D call uncertain. V gave up 2 bases and J gave up 0 bases, with 6 bases separating them. This CDR3 comprises 14 residues. Germline CDR1 SGHDT, CDR2 YYEEEE. The CDR3 DNA is TGTGCCAGCAGCTTTACAAACTCTGGAAACACCATATATTTT. It specifies CASSFTNSGNTIYF.

The V call is TRBV30, the J call TRBJ1-3, with 9 bases aligning to TRBD1. From germline, CDR1 is GTSNPN and CDR2 SVGIG (reference sequence). The V gene end was trimmed by 7 bases and the J gene end by 0 bases; junction bases not matched to a gene: 4. The CDR3 covers 14 residues. The CDR3 DNA sequence: TGTGCCTCGGACAGGGGCCTCTCTGGAAACACCATATATTTT. It translates to CASDRGLSGNTIYF.

This chain joins TRBV7-9 and TRBJ2-6; possibly TRBD1 for D (5 bases). The V gene's germline CDR1 is SEHNR and CDR2 FQNEAQ (reference sequence). This CDR3 contains 17 residues. V lost 1 base to trimming and J lost 1 base, with 11 bases between them. CDR3 sequence: CASSLGRVSSGANVLTF. The CDR3 bases are TGTGCCAGCAGCTTAGGCAGGGTCTCTTCTGGGGCCAACGTCCTGACTTTC. Full variable domain (missing parts from reference TRBV7-9 and TRBJ2-6): DTGVSQNPRHKITKRGQNVTFRCDPISEHNRLYWYRQTLGQGPEFLTYFQNEAQLEKSRLLSDRFSAERPKGSFSTLEIQRTEQGDSAMYLCASSLGRVSSGANVLTFGAGSRLTVL.

V usage is TRBV5-1 and J usage is TRBJ1-1; 7 nucleotides match TRBD1. This CDR3 has 13 residues. Germline CDR1 reads SGHRS; CDR2 reads YFSETQ. V dropped 0 bases and J dropped 9; count of bases not matched to a gene: 5. CDR3 loop: CASSLVEGAQAFF. CDR3 nucleotides: TGCGCCAGCAGCTTGGTAGAGGGGGCGCAAGCTTTCTTT.

Regarding this clone: This CDR3 is also generated by other DNA sequences in the sample. The chain employs TRBV12-3 or TRBV12-4 and TRBJ1-2; D not resolved. Between the trimmed V and J ends, which lost 1 base and 5 bases, there was a span of 8 bases. The CDR3 loop spans 13 amino acids. The CDR3 reads CASSLGQAYGYTF. CDR3 coding DNA: TGTGCCAGCAGTTTAGGGCAGGCGTATGGCTACACCTTC.

The chain employs TRBV10-3 and TRBJ2-3, with TRBD2 as a possible D gene (6 bases). The CDR3 has 13 residues. The ends were cut back, 0 bases at V and 12 bases at J, with 13 bases in the middle. The germline gives CDR1 ENHRY, CDR2 SYGVKD. The CDR3 DNA is TGTGCCATCAGTGAGTCGGGGCTAGCGCTCCAGTATTTT. This translates into CAISESGLALQYF.

This chain uses TRBV7-3 with TRBJ1-6; D is ambiguous. Germline assignment: CDR1 SGHTA and CDR2 FQGTGA. V was cut by 2 bases and J by 9 bases, with 11 bases left in between. The CDR3 is made up of 14 amino acids. In DNA, the CDR3 is TGTGCCAGCAGCTTAGGTCAGAAATTTTCACCCCTCCACTTT. It encodes CASSLGQKFSPLHF.

The chain couples TRBV13 to TRBJ2-1; TRBD1 matches 10 bases. J was trimmed by 8 bases and V by 3 bases; bases with no gene match: 7. CDR1 is PRHDT and CDR2 is FYEKMQ in the germline V gene (reference sequence). The CDR3 has 15 residues. In DNA, the CDR3 is TGTGCCAGCAGCTTGGGGACAGGGGCAATCGATGAGCAGTTCTTC. This encodes CASSLGTGAIDEQFF. Using reference TRBV13 and TRBJ2-1 for the parts outside the CDR3, the full variable domain is AAGVIQSPRHLIKEKRETATLKCYPIPRHDTVYWYQQGPGQDPQFLISFYEKMQSDKGSIPDRFSAQQFSDYHSELNMSSLELGDSALYFCASSLGTGAIDEQFFGPGTRLTVL.

This chain connects TRBV13 to TRBJ2-3; the match to TRBD2 covers 8 bases. The CDR3 totals 14 residues. The J segment lost 5 bases and the V segment lost 2 bases, leaving 3 bases of the junction unmatched. Germline CDR1 and CDR2: PRHDT and FYEKMQ (reference sequence). CDR3 protein: CASSLTSGGDTQYF. In nucleotides, the CDR3 is TGTGCCAGCAGCTTAACTAGCGGCGGAGATACGCAGTATTTT.

The rearrangement joins TRBV10-3 to TRBJ2-3; 9 positions agree with TRBD2. This CDR3 region has 18 residues. The germline CDR1 and CDR2 sequences are ENHRY and SYGVKD. Germline trimming cut 8 bases from V and 10 bases from J; bases unmatched to any gene: 25. CDR3 in DNA: TGTGCCATCTCCGGGGGACTAGCTTTCATCGGCACACAAGCGGCGCAGTATTTT. The encoded protein is CAISGGLAFIGTQAAQYF.

This chain connects TRBV19 to TRBJ2-1; TRBD1 aligns across 11 bases. J gave up 5 bases and V 8 bases, and 11 bases lay outside the gene matches. The CDR3 spans 16 residues. Looked up from germline, CDR1 is LNHDA and CDR2 is SQIVND (reference sequence). CDR3 nucleotides: TGTGCCAGTGCCAAACGGGGGACAGGGGGGGACAATGAGCAGTTCTTC. It codes for CASAKRGTGGDNEQFF.

The chain links TRBV7-6 to TRBJ1-1; 7 bases fit TRBD1. Looked up from germline, CDR1 is SGHVS and CDR2 is FNYEAQ. The length of the CDR3 is 16 residues. The junction had 8 bases not matched to a gene; V was cut back by 1 base and J by 3 bases. This CDR3 reads CASSLGLGDSHTEAFF. DNA for the CDR3: TGTGCCAGCAGCTTAGGCCTTGGGGACAGTCACACTGAAGCTTTCTTT.

This rearrangement joins TRBV2 to TRBJ1-2, with 9 bases fitting TRBD1. With 4 bases clipped from V and 0 bases from J, the junction kept 6 bases outside the gene matches. Germline V gene lookup returns CDR1 SNHLY and CDR2 FYNNEI. This CDR3 spans 16 amino acids. The CDR3 region is CASSAGTGLANYGYTF. Written as DNA, the CDR3 is TGTGCCAGCAGTGCCGGGACAGGGCTTGCTAACTATGGCTACACCTTC.

The genes are TRBV6-5 and TRBJ2-7, with TRBD1 identical over 9 bases. Per the germline V gene, CDR1 is MNHEY and CDR2 is SVGAGI. CDR3 length: 15 amino acids. The V gene end was trimmed by 6 bases and the J gene end by 3 bases; junction bases not matched to a gene: 9. CDR3 in amino acids: CASRDAGTGFYEQYF. CDR3 coding DNA: TGTGCCAGCAGAGATGCCGGGACAGGGTTCTACGAGCAGTACTTC.

This sequence joins TRBV10-3 and TRBJ2-2; D uncertain. The CDR3 is 16 amino acids. Germline CDR1 and CDR2: ENHRY and SYGVKD. Trimming shortened V by 0 bases and J by 0 bases, and 8 bases separated the two germline ends. The DNA of the CDR3 is TGTGCCATCAGTGAGTCGAGAGCCGCGAACACCGGGGAGCTGTTTTTT. This codes for CAISESRAANTGELFF.

The chain couples TRBV5-1 to TRBJ1-1, with D perhaps TRBD1 (5 bases). V was cut by 7 bases and J by 5 bases, with 18 bases left in between. CDR3 size: 14 residues. Per germline, CDR1 SGHRS and CDR2 YFSETQ. This chain's CDR3 is CASGGGGVGTEAFF. In nucleotides, the CDR3 is TGCGCCAGCGGGGGAGGTGGGGTCGGGACTGAAGCTTTCTTT. The variable domain in full, completed from reference TRBV5-1 and TRBJ1-1, reads KAGVTQTPRYLIKTRGQQVTLSCSPISGHRSVSWYQQTPGQGLQFLFEYFSETQRNKGNFPGRFSGRQFSNSRSEMNVSTLELGDSALYLCASGGGGVGTEAFFGQGTRLTVV.